This T cell receptor (beta chain) was documented in a study of regulatory T cells in long-lasting Graves disease. Assembly of TCR beta libraries relied on iRepertoire HTBI primers together with Arm-PCR of CDR3 regions. Original handling: Taken together, the samples had around 60 TRBV and roughly 15 TRBJ segments identified. A single record per CDR3 protein comes from TCRdb applying MiXCR to the multiplex PCR reads. The V and J calls and clone size are TCRdb's, not the authors'. The table records roughly 420,000 distinct CDR3 sequences, 15% to 18% of them present only once. As concerns this clonotype: A much larger clonotype is one base distant, so this may be a read error.

The time point was: newly diagnosed GD, antithyroid drugs for less than 3 months. Preparation of the TCR library used RNA extracted from PBMCs. The TCR originated in a female donor with Graves disease. Sequenced here: peripheral blood mononuclear cells (PBMCs), sampled at new diagnosis, from a patient treated with antithyroid drugs.

CDR3 nucleotides: TGTGCCGGCAGTTACTCTCGACCGACCGGCGACCAGTACTTC. It encodes CAGSYSRPTGDQYF. The V gene is TRBV6-9, the J gene TRBJ2-3; D gene ambiguous. The DNA end is a closer match to TRBJ2-5, so the J assignment may be wrong. The CDR3 sequence is 14 residues long. Per the germline V gene, CDR1 is MNHGY and CDR2 is SVAAGI.